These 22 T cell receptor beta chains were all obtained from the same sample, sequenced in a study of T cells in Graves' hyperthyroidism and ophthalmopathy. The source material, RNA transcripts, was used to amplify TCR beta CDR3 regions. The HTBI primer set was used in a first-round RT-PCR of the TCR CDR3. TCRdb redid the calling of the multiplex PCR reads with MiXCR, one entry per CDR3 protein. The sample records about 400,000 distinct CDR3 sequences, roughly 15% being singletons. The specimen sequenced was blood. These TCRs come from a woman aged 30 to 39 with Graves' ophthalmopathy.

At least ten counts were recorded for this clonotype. As DNA, the CDR3 is TGTGCCAGCAGCTTAGTGGCCAGGGAAGCTTTCTTT. This sequence encodes CASSLVAREAFF. This rearrangement joins TRBV7-8 to TRBJ1-1; D remains unclear. Germline V CDR1 and CDR2: SGHVS, FQNEAQ. CDR3 length equals 12 residues. Trimming pared 1 base from V and 8 bases from J, leaving 8 bases between.

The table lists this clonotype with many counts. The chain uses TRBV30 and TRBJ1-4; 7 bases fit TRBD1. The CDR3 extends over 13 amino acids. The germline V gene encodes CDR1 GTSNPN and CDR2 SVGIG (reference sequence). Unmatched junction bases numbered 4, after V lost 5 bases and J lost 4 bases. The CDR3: CAWGDSFNEKLFF. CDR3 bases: TGTGCCTGGGGGGACAGTTTTAATGAAAAACTGTTTTTT.

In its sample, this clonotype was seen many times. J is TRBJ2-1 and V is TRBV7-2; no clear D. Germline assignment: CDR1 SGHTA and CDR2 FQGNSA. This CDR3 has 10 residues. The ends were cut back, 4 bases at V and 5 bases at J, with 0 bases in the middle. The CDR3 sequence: CASSYNEQFF. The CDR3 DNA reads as TGTGCCAGCAGCTACAATGAGCAGTTCTTC.

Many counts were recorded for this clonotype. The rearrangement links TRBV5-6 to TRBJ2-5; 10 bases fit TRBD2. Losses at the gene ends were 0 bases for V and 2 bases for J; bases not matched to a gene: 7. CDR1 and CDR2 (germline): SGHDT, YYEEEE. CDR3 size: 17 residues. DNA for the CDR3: TGTGCCAGCAGCTTGGCCCGAATAGCGGGGGGACAAGAGACCCAGTACTTC. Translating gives CASSLARIAGGQETQYF.

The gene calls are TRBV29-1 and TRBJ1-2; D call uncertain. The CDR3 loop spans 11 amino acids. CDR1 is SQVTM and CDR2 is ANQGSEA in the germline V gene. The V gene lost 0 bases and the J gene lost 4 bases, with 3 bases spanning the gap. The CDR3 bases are TGCAGCGTTGAAGATCGCTATGGCTACACCTTC. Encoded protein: CSVEDRYGYTF.

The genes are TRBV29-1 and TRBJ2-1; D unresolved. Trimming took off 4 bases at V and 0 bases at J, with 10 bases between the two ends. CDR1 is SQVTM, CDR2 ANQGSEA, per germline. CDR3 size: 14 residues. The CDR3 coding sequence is TGCAGCGTTGCAGGCAGACCCTCCTACAATGAGCAGTTCTTC. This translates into CSVAGRPSYNEQFF.

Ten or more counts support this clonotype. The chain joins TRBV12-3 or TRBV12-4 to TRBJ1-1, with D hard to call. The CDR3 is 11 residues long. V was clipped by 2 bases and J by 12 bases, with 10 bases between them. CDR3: CASSLKSHTFF. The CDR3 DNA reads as TGTGCCAGCAGTTTAAAGTCACATACTTTCTTT.

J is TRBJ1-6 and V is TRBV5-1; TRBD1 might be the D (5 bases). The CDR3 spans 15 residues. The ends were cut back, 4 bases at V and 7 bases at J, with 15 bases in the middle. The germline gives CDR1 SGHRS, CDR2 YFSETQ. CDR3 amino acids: CASSQGRLGNSPLHF. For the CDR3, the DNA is TGCGCCAGCAGCCAGGGACGCCTAGGGAATTCACCCCTCCACTTT.

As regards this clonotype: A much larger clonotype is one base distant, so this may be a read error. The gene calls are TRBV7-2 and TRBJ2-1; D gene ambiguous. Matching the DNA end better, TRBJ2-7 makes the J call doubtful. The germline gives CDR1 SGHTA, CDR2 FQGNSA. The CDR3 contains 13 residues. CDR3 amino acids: CASSLGVNNEQYF. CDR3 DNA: TGTGCCAGCAGCTTAGGAGTCAACAATGAGCAGTACTTC.

The DNA of the CDR3 is TGCAGTGCTACTAGCGGGGGTACGTTCTTCTACAATGAGCAGTTCTTC. This gives the protein CSATSGGTFFYNEQFF. The chain carries TRBV20-1 and TRBJ2-1; TRBD2 aligns across 10 bases. The CDR3 runs 16 residues. CDR1 is DFQATT, CDR2 SNEGSKA, per germline (reference sequence). Trimming took 4 bases from V and 3 from J; bases not matched to a gene: 9.

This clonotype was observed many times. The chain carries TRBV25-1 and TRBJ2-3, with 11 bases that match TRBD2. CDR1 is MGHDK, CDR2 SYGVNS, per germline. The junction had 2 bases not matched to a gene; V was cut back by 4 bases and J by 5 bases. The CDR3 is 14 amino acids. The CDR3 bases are TGTGCCAGCAGTGGACTAGCGGGGATAGATACGCAGTATTTT. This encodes CASSGLAGIDTQYF.

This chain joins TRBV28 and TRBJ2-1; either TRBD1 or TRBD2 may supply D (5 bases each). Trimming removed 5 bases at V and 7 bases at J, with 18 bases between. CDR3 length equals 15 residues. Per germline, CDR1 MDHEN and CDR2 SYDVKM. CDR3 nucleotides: TGTGCCAGCAGTGACCCCGGGACCTCGAGGAATGAGCAGTTCTTC. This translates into CASSDPGTSRNEQFF.

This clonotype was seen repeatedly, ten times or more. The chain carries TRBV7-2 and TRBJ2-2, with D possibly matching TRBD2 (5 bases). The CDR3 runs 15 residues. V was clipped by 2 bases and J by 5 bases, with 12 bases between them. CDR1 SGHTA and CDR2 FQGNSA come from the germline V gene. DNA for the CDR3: TGTGCCAGCAGCTTATTTGCCGGCGGGACCGGGGAGCTGTTTTTT. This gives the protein CASSLFAGGTGELFF.

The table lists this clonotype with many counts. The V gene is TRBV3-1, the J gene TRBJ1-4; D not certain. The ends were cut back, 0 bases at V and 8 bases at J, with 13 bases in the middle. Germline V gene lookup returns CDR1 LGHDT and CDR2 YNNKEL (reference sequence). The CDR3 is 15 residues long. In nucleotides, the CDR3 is TGTGCCAGCAGCCAAGATCCCAGTCGAGACGAAAAACTGTTTTTT. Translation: CASSQDPSRDEKLFF.

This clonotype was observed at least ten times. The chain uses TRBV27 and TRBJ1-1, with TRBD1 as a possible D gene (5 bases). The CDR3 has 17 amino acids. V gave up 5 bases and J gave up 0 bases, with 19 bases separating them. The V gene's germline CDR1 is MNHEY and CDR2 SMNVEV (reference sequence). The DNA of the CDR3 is TGTGCCAGCAGTCCGAGTCCGGGGCTCCCATTGAACACTGAAGCTTTCTTT. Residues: CASSPSPGLPLNTEAFF.

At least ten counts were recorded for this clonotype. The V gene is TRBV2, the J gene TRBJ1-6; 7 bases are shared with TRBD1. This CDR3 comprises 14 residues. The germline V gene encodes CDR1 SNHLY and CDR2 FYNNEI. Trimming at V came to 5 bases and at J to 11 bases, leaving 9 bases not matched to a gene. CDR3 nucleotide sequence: TGTGCCAGCAGTCCAGGGTTGACAGGGCCACCCCTCCACTTT. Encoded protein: CASSPGLTGPPLHF.

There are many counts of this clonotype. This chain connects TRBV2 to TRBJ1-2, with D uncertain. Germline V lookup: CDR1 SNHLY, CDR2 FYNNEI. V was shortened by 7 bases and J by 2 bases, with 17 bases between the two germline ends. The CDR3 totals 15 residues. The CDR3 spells CASIVEGMINYGYTF. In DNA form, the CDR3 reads TGTGCCAGCATTGTGGAGGGAATGATCAACTATGGCTACACCTTC.

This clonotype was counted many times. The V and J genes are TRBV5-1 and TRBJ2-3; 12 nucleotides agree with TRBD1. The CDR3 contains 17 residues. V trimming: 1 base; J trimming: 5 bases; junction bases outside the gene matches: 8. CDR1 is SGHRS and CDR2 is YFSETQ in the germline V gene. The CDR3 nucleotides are TGCGCCAGCAGCTTGAGCCGGGGACAGGGGGCGTTAGATACGCAGTATTTT. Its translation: CASSLSRGQGALDTQYF.

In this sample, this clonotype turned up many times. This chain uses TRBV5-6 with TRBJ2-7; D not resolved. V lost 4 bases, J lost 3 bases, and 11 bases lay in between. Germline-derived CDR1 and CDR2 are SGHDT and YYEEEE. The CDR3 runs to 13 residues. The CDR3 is CASSRPGDYEQYF. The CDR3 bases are TGTGCCAGCAGCCGGCCCGGAGACTACGAGCAGTACTTC.

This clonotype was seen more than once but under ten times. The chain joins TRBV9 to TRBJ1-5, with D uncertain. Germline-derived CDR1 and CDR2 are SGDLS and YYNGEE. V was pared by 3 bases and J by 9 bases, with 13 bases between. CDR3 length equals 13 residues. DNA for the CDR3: TGTGCCAGCAGCGAAGGTGGGGTATGGCCCCAGCATTTT. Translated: CASSEGGVWPQHF. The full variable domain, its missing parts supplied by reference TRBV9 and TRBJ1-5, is DSGVTQTPKHLITATGQRVTLRCSPRSGDLSVYWYQQSLDQGLQFLIQYYNGEERAKGNILERFSAQQFPDLHSELNLSSLELGDSALYFCASSEGGVWPQHFGDGTRLSIL.

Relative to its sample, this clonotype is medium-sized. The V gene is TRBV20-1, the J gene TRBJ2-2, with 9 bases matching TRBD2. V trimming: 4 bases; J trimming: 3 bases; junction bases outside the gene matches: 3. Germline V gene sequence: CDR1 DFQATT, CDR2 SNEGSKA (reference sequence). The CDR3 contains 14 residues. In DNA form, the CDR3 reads TGCAGTGCTAAGGGCGGGGGGGACACCGGGGAGCTGTTTTTT. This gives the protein CSAKGGGDTGELFF.

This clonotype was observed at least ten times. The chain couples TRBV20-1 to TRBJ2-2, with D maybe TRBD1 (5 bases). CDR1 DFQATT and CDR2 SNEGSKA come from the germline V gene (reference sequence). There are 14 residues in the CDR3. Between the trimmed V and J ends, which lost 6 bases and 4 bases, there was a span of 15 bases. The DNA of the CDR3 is TGCAGTGCAAGGGGTCCTCTGGGCACCGGGGAGCTGTTTTTT. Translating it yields CSARGPLGTGELFF.